A selection of T cell receptor beta chains follows, all from one sample in a study of OX40 agonist ivuxolimab in advanced cancers. Libraries were prepared by immunoSEQ multiplex PCR; TCRdb keeps only in-frame clonotypes and omits some of them. The sample carries 70,000 to 95,000 clones, 85% to 90% recorded once. The sequencing used CD4+ or CD8+ T cells sorted from blood, collected in a trial of the OX40 agonist ivuxolimab. These receptors all come from an adult with an advanced solid tumor such as melanoma, head and neck, liver or kidney cancer. Both conserved end residues are part of each CDR3. D genes are given only for firm matches. The listing skips clone size in some rows; elsewhere it reads once, few, many or a size class.

d_gene,abundance,v_gene,j_gene,CDR3aa,CDR3nt
TRBD2,many,TRBV4-1,TRBJ2-2,CASSQGEGNRDYSYGELFF,TGCGCCAGCAGCCAAGGGGAGGGGAACCGGGACTACTCGTACGGGGAGCTGTTTTTT
NA,once,TRBV27,TRBJ2-7,CASSPPTGRTYEQYF,TGTGCCAGCAGTCCCCCGACAGGGAGGACCTACGAGCAGTACTTC
NA,once,TRBV27,TRBJ2-7,CASSFGRLNYEQYF,TGTGCCAGCAGTTTTGGCCGGCTGAATTACGAGCAGTACTTC
TRBD1,NA,TRBV19,TRBJ2-7,CASTPTGGSYEQYF,TGTGCCAGTACCCCGACAGGGGGATCCTACGAGCAGTACTTC
NA,NA,TRBV19,TRBJ1-1,CASGQPVRGAEAFF,TGTGCCAGTGGTCAGCCGGTCAGGGGCGCTGAAGCTTTCTTT
TRBD2,NA,TRBV12-5,TRBJ2-7,CASASSGGLFYEQYF,TGTGCTAGTGCTTCTAGCGGGGGGCTCTTCTACGAGCAGTACTTC
TRBD1,NA,TRBV10-3,TRBJ2-3,CAISVSGGQGTSTDTQYF,TGTGCCATCAGTGTCTCCGGCGGACAGGGGACTAGCACAGATACGCAGTATTTT
NA,NA,TRBV30,TRBJ1-1,CAWSTGSGTEAFF,TGTGCCTGGAGTACAGGGTCGGGCACTGAAGCTTTCTTT
NA,NA,TRBV28,TRBJ2-7,CASTSWSSSYEQYF,TGTGCCAGCACCTCCTGGTCCAGCTCCTACGAGCAGTACTTC
NA,NA,TRBV18,TRBJ1-6,CASSPEAGDNSPLHF,TGTGCCAGCTCACCGGAGGCAGGAGATAATTCACCCCTCCACTTT
TRBD2,NA,TRBV5-1,TRBJ2-7,CASRPPGTSVEQYF,TGCGCCAGCAGGCCACCCGGGACTAGCGTCGAGCAGTACTTC
NA,NA,TRBV5-1,TRBJ2-2,CASSFQAAGELFF,TGCGCCAGCAGCTTTCAGGCGGCCGGGGAGCTGTTTTTT
TRBD1,NA,TRBV6-4,TRBJ2-3,CASSGGQSTDTQYF,TGTGCCAGCAGTGGGGGACAGTCCACAGATACGCAGTATTTT
NA,NA,TRBV2,TRBJ1-1,CASSERWAANTEAFF,TGTGCCAGCAGTGAAAGGTGGGCGGCGAACACTGAAGCTTTCTTT
TRBD1,NA,TRBV9,TRBJ2-6,CASSSDRTTGANVLTF,TGTGCCAGCAGCTCGGACAGGACAACTGGGGCCAACGTCCTGACTTTC
NA,NA,TRBV2,TRBJ1-5,CASSGGRGAGQPQHF,TGTGCCAGCAGTGGGGGACGGGGCGCGGGTCAGCCCCAGCATTTT
TRBD2,NA,TRBV4-1,TRBJ2-1,CASSLRTSSYNEQFF,TGCGCCAGCAGCTTGCGGACTAGCTCCTACAATGAGCAGTTCTTC
NA,NA,TRBV11-2,TRBJ2-3,CASSLALVTVDTQYF,TGTGCCAGCAGCTTAGCCCTAGTGACGGTAGATACGCAGTATTTT
NA,NA,TRBV6-5,TRBJ1-3,CASSLRTGGNTIYF,TGTGCCAGCAGCCTCCGGACGGGGGGAAACACCATATATTTT